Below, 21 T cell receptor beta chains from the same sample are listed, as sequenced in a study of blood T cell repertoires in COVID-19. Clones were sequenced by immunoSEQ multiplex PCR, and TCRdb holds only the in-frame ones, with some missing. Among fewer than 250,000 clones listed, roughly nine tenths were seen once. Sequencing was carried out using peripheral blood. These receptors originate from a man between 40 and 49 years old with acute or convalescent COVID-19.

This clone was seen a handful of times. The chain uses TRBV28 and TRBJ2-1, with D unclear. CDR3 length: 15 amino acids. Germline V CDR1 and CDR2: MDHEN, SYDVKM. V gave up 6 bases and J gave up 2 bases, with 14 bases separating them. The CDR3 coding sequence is TGTGCCAGCAGCCCGACATTGAACCCCTACAATGAGCAGTTCTTC. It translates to CASSPTLNPYNEQFF.

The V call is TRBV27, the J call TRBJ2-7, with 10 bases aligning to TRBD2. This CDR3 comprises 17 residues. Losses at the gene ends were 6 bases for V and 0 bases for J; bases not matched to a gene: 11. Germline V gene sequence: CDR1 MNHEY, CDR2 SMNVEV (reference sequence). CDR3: CASRISGGHTSSYEQYF. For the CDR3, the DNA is TGTGCCAGCAGGATTAGCGGGGGGCATACGAGCTCCTACGAGCAGTACTTC.

In nucleotides, the CDR3 is TGTGCCAGCAGCTTGGGCAGCTACGAGCAGTACTTC. Translating gives CASSLGSYEQYF. The chain is built from TRBV7-8 and TRBJ2-7; no reliable D call. V was shortened by 3 bases and J by 3 bases, with 6 bases between the two germline ends. The CDR3 has 12 amino acids. Looked up from germline, CDR1 is SGHVS and CDR2 is FQNEAQ.

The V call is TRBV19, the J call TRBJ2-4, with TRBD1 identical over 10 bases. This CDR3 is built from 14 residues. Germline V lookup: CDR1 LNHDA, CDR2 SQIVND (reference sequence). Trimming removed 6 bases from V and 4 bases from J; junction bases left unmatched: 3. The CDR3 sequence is CASSLGQGKNIQYF. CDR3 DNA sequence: TGTGCCAGTAGCTTGGGACAGGGGAAAAACATTCAGTACTTC.

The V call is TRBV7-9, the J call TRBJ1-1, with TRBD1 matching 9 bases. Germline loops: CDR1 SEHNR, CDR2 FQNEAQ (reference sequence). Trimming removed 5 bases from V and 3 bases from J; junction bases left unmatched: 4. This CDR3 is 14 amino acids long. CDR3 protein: CASSPQGAYTEAFF. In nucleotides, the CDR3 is TGTGCCAGCAGCCCACAGGGGGCTTACACTGAAGCTTTCTTT.

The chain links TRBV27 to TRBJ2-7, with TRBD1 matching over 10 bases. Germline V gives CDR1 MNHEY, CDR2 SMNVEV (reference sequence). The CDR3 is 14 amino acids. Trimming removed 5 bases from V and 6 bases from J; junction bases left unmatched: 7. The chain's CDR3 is CASSALDRGGEQYF. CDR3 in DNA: TGTGCCAGCAGTGCCTTGGACAGGGGGGGCGAGCAGTACTTC.

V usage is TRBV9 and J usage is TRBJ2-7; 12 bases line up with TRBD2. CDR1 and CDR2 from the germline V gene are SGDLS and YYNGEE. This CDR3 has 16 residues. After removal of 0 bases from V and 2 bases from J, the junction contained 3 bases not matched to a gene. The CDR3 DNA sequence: TGTGCCAGCAGCGTAGCGACTAGCGGGGGCCCCTACGAGCAGTACTTC. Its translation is CASSVATSGGPYEQYF.

The CDR3 coding sequence is TGTGCCAGTAGTATCGTCAGGGCGGCAAATCAGCCCCAGCATTTT. Amino acids: CASSIVRAANQPQHF. The gene calls are TRBV19 and TRBJ1-5, with a weak D call TRBD1 (5 bases). CDR3 size: 15 residues. The germline V gene encodes CDR1 LNHDA and CDR2 SQIVND (reference sequence). With 3 bases removed from V and 4 bases from J, the gap between germline ends came to 13 bases.

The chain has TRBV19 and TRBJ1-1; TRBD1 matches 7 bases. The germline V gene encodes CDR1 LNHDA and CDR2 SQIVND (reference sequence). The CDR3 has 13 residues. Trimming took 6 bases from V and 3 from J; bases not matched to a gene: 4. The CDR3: CASRRTGYTEAFF. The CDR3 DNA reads TGTGCCAGTAGAAGGACAGGATACACTGAAGCTTTCTTT.

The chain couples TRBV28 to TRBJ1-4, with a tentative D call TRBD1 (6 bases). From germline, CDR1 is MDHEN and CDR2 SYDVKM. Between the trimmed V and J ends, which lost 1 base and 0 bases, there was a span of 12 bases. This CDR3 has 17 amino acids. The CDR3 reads CASSLLAGTPTNEKLFF. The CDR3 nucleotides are TGTGCCAGCAGTTTATTGGCCGGGACACCAACTAATGAAAAACTGTTTTTT.

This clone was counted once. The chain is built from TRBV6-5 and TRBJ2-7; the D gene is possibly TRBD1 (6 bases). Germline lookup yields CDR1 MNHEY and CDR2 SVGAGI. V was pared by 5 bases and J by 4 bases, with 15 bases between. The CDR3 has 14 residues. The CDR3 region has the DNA TGTGCCAGCAGTCCTGGACAGCTCGGATACGAGCAGTACTTC. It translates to CASSPGQLGYEQYF.

The CDR3: CASEGDGSGNTIYF. The CDR3 DNA is TGTGCCAGCGAAGGGGATGGCTCTGGAAACACCATATATTTT. The chain joins TRBV7-9 to TRBJ1-3; D is possibly TRBD1 (5 bases). Looked up from germline, CDR1 is SEHNR and CDR2 is FQNEAQ (reference sequence). V shed 8 bases and J shed 0 bases, with 11 bases lying between them. CDR3 length: 14 residues. Full variable domain (remainder filled in from reference TRBV7-9 and TRBJ1-3): DTGVSQNPRHKITKRGQNVTFRCDPISEHNRLYWYRQTLGQGPEFLTYFQNEAQLEKSRLLSDRFSAERPKGSFSTLEIQRTEQGDSAMYLCASEGDGSGNTIYFGEGSWLTVV.

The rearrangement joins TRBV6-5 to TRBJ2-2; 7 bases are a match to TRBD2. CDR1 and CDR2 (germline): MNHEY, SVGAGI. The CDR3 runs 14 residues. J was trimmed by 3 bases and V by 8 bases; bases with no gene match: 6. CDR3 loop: CASLGGQDTGELFF. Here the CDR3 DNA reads TGTGCCAGCTTGGGAGGGCAGGACACCGGGGAGCTGTTTTTT.

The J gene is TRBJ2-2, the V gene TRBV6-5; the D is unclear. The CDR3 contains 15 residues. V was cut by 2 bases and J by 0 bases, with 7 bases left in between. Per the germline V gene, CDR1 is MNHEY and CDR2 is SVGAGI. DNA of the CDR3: TGTGCCAGCAGTTACATACAACCGAACACCGGGGAGCTGTTTTTT. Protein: CASSYIQPNTGELFF.

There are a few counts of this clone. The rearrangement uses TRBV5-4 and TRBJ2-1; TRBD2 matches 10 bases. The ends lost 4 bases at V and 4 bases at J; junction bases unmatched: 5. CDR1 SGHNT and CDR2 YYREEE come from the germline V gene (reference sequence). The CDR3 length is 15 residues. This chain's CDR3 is CASSLSGGMYNEQFF. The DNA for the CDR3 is TGTGCCAGCAGCCTTAGCGGGGGGATGTACAATGAGCAGTTCTTC.

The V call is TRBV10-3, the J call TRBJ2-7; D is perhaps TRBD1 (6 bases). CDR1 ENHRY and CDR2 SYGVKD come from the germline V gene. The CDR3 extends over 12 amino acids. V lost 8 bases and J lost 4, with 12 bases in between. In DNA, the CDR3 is TGTGCCATCGGACAGATGGATTACGAGCAGTACTTC. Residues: CAIGQMDYEQYF.

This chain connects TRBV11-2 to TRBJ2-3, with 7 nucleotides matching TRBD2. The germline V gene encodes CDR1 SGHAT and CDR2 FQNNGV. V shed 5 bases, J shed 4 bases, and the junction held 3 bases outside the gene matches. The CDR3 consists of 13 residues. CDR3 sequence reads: CASSPRGADTQYF. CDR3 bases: TGTGCCAGCAGCCCTCGGGGGGCAGATACGCAGTATTTT.

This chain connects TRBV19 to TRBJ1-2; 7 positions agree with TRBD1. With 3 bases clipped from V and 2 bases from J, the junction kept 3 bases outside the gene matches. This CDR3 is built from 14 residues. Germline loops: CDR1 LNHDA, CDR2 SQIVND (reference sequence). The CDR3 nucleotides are TGTGCCAGTAGTATCGGACAGGTAAACTATGGCTACACCTTC. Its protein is CASSIGQVNYGYTF.

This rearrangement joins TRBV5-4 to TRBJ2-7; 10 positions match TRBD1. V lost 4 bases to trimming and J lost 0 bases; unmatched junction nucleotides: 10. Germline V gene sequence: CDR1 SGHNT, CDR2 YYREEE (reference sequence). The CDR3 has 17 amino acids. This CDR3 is CASSPPGQGFTSYEQYF. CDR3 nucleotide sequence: TGTGCCAGCAGCCCGCCGGGACAGGGGTTCACCTCCTACGAGCAGTACTTC.

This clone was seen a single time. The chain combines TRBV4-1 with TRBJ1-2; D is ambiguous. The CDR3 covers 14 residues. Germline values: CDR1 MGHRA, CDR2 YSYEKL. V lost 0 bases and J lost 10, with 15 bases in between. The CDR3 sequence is CASSQDPVARPYTF. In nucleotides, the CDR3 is TGCGCCAGCAGCCAAGACCCTGTCGCTAGGCCCTACACCTTC.

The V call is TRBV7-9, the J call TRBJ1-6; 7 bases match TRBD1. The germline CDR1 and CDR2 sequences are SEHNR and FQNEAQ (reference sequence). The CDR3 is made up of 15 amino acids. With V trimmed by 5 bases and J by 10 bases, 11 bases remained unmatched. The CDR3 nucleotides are TGTGCCAGCAGCCCAAGGTCCACAGGGGACTCACCCCTCCACTTT. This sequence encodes CASSPRSTGDSPLHF.